The 20 T cell receptor beta chains listed next were all sequenced from one sample in a study of molecular identifiers for immune sequencing clone quantification. MiXCR, applied by TCRdb to the PCR reads, yields one record per CDR3 protein. The repertoire holds 550,000 to 750,000 distinct CDR3 sequences, with less than 20% as singletons. Specimen: naive CD8+ T cells from blood, with Jurkat cell RNA spiked in. Subset specified: FACS-sorted CD8+CD4-CCR7+CD45RA+ naive T cells. Receptors were obtained from a human donor in good health. Some libraries in this study had Jurkat cell RNA spiked in.

As for this clonotype: This could be a read error, since a much larger clone is one nucleotide away. V and J are TRBV7-6 and TRBJ2-5; D is unclear. Trimming left V 6 bases short and J 3 bases short, with 11 bases between. The CDR3 spans 13 residues. Germline CDR1 is SGHVS and CDR2 is FNYEAQ. In DNA form, the CDR3 reads TGTGCCAGCAGGCTCGTTGACGAAGAGACCCAGTACTTC. It translates to CASRLVDEETQYF.

In this sample, this clonotype turned up many times. The V and J genes are TRBV7-9 and TRBJ2-5, with 7 bases matching TRBD1. Trimming cost V 4 bases and J 5 bases; bases outside gene matches: 16. The CDR3 consists of 17 residues. Germline CDR1 is SEHNR and CDR2 is FQNEAQ (reference sequence). The CDR3 reads CASSWFGHPGTAETQYF. The CDR3, as DNA: TGTGCCAGCAGCTGGTTCGGACACCCCGGGACAGCGGAGACCCAGTACTTC.

This clonotype was counted a single time. A single base separates this from a much larger clone, so it may be a read error. The chain combines TRBV5-1 with TRBJ2-1; D is possibly TRBD1 (6 bases). The CDR3 covers 13 residues. Germline V gene data show CDR1 as SGHRS and CDR2 as YFSETQ. V dropped 10 bases and J dropped 3 bases, with 14 bases sitting between them. The CDR3 DNA sequence: TGCGCCGGCATCGGACAGAACTACAATGAGCAGTTCTTC. Amino acids: CAGIGQNYNEQFF.

This clonotype was picked up many times. J is TRBJ1-1 and V is TRBV4-1, with D hard to call. Trimming pared 1 base from V and 2 bases from J, leaving 11 bases between. The CDR3 sequence is 15 residues long. In germline, CDR1 is MGHRA, CDR2 YSYEKL. CDR3 bases: TGCGCCAGCAGCCAAGTTTTGGGTTTTAACACTGAAGCTTTCTTT. Amino acids: CASSQVLGFNTEAFF.

The table lists this clonotype with many counts. The V and J genes are TRBV7-9 and TRBJ2-3; 7 bases are shared with TRBD1. CDR1 is SEHNR and CDR2 is FQNEAQ in the germline V gene (reference sequence). The CDR3 extends over 17 amino acids. With V trimmed by 2 bases and J by 3 bases, 11 bases remained unmatched. This CDR3 reads CASSLSLKGGSTDTQYF. The CDR3 nucleotides are TGTGCCAGCAGCTTAAGCCTCAAAGGGGGCTCAACAGATACGCAGTATTTT.

This clonotype has ten or more counts. The chain has TRBV7-6 and TRBJ2-3; TRBD2 agrees at 10 bases. The germline gives CDR1 SGHVS, CDR2 FNYEAQ. V shed 4 bases and J 5 bases; nucleotides not matched to a gene: 9. The CDR3 loop spans 16 amino acids. In DNA form, the CDR3 reads TGTGCCAGCAGCTCAACCGGGACTAGCGAAGGAGATACGCAGTATTTT. It yields the protein CASSSTGTSEGDTQYF.

A remark on this clonotype: With a much larger clone just one base away, this may be a read error. The chain employs TRBV5-1 and TRBJ2-7, with a possible D match to TRBD2 (6 bases). This CDR3 contains 15 residues. Germline CDR1 is SGHRS and CDR2 is YFSETQ. With 0 bases removed from V and 4 bases from J, the gap between germline ends came to 14 bases. CDR3 in amino acids: CASSLASGVAYEQYF. Here the CDR3 DNA reads TGCGCCAGCAGCTTGGCGTCGGGGGTGGCGTACGAGCAGTACTTC.

This chain joins TRBV21-1 and TRBJ2-3; TRBD2 was called by the table and not checked on the DNA. TRBV21-1 is annotated as a pseudogene. This CDR3 spans 16 amino acids. This CDR3 reads CASRRRGRLSPDTQYF. The CDR3 region has the DNA TGTGCCAGCAGACGCAGGGGAAGGCTCTCCCCAGATACGCAGTATTTT.

This clonotype was counted a few times. Its ends do not fully match the called genes, so a read error is possible. The gene calls are TRBV5-3 and TRBJ2-7; D is tentatively TRBD1 or TRBD2 (5 bases each). TRBV5-3 is annotated as an ORF whose role is uncertain. The CDR3 extends over 13 amino acids. CDR3 sequence reads: CASSLGWGNEQYF. The DNA for the CDR3 is TGTGCCAGCAGCTTGGGTTGGGGGAACGAGCAGTACTTC.

V usage is TRBV19 and J usage is TRBJ2-1, with 13 bases matching TRBD2. The CDR3 loop spans 15 amino acids. Germline-derived CDR1 and CDR2 are LNHDA and SQIVND (reference sequence). V was pared by 7 bases and J by 7 bases, with 7 bases of the junction left unmatched. The CDR3 DNA reads TGTGCCAGTACCCTGACTAGCGGGGGGTTTAATGAGCAGTTCTTC. Protein: CASTLTSGGFNEQFF.

This clonotype was counted ten times or more. V and J are TRBV5-1 and TRBJ2-7, with TRBD2 matching over 8 bases. The CDR3 has 15 residues. Germline V CDR1 and CDR2: SGHRS, YFSETQ. J gave up 3 bases and V 0 bases, and 5 bases lay outside the gene matches. The CDR3 DNA follows: TGCGCCAGCAGCTTGGGCCCGGGAGGGCTCTACGAGCAGTACTTC. Residues: CASSLGPGGLYEQYF.

This clonotype was found many times. The chain has TRBV27 and TRBJ2-6, with TRBD1 as a possible D gene (5 bases). V was clipped by 5 bases and J by 0 bases, with 11 bases between them. Per germline, CDR1 MNHEY and CDR2 SMNVEV (reference sequence). The CDR3 consists of 16 residues. The CDR3 sequence is CASSTMTVSGANVLTF. CDR3 DNA sequence: TGTGCCAGCAGTACGATGACAGTCTCTGGGGCCAACGTCCTGACTTTC.

In this sample, this clonotype turned up a few times. The V and J genes are TRBV20-1 and TRBJ2-1; 9 bases align to TRBD2. This CDR3 is built from 16 residues. With V trimmed by 3 bases and J by 0 bases, 6 bases remained unmatched. Germline loops: CDR1 DFQATT, CDR2 SNEGSKA (reference sequence). The CDR3 sequence is CSARRLAALSYNEQFF. The CDR3 nucleotides read TGCAGTGCTAGGCGACTAGCGGCCCTCTCCTACAATGAGCAGTTCTTC.

Many counts were recorded for this clonotype. The rearrangement links TRBV4-1 to TRBJ2-7; D is unclear. V was clipped by 3 bases and J by 4 bases, with 10 bases between them. The CDR3 runs 13 residues. CDR1 and CDR2 from the germline V gene are MGHRA and YSYEKL. CDR3 nucleotide sequence: TGCGCCAGCAGCCACCGACCCGATTACGAGCAGTACTTC. Translation: CASSHRPDYEQYF.

J is TRBJ1-5 and V is TRBV12-3 or TRBV12-4, with 9 bases lining up with TRBD1. The junction had 12 bases not matched to a gene; V was cut back by 7 bases and J by 5 bases. The CDR3 contains 16 residues. The CDR3 loop is CASNIVGQGDDQPQHF. In DNA, the CDR3 is TGTGCCAGCAATATAGTGGGACAGGGAGACGATCAGCCCCAGCATTTT.

A few counts support this clonotype. The J gene is TRBJ2-7, the V gene TRBV7-9; 12 bases are shared with TRBD1. Germline CDR1 and CDR2: SEHNR and FQNEAQ (reference sequence). The V gene end was trimmed by 4 bases and the J gene end by 3 bases; junction bases not matched to a gene: 4. The CDR3 is 15 amino acids. CDR3 sequence (DNA): TGTGCCAGCAGCTCTGGGACAGGGGGCTTCTACGAGCAGTACTTC. It codes for CASSSGTGGFYEQYF.

At least ten counts were recorded for this clonotype. The V gene is TRBV29-1, the J gene TRBJ2-7; TRBD2 aligns across 7 bases. Germline CDR1 SQVTM, CDR2 ANQGSEA. The CDR3 is 13 amino acids. The V segment lost 6 bases and the J segment 7 bases; nucleotides outside the gene matches: 12. The CDR3 here is CSVRSGTVVEQYF. The DNA for the CDR3 is TGCAGCGTCCGCAGCGGGACCGTCGTTGAGCAGTACTTC.

This clonotype was found once. A read error is possible here, since a much larger clone lies one base away. CDR3 amino acids: CAISESSGGPSDTQYF. The CDR3 DNA sequence: TGTGCCATCAGTGAGTCGTCAGGGGGCCCATCAGATACGCAGTATTTT. V gene TRBV10-3 combines with J gene TRBJ2-3, with 8 bases that match TRBD1. The V segment lost 0 bases and the J segment 4 bases; nucleotides outside the gene matches: 6. Per the germline V gene, CDR1 is ENHRY and CDR2 is SYGVKD. This CDR3 comprises 16 residues.

For this clonotype: A much more abundant neighbour one base away suggests this may be a read error. The rearrangement joins TRBV4-2 to TRBJ2-1; TRBD2 matches at 9 bases. The germline V gene has CDR1 LGHNA and CDR2 YNFKEQ. The CDR3 sequence is 16 residues long. Trimming cost V 8 bases and J 6 bases; bases outside gene matches: 14. The CDR3 sequence is CASGTQAGGRSNEQFF. CDR3 sequence (DNA): TGTGCCAGCGGCACACAAGCGGGAGGTCGGAGCAATGAGCAGTTCTTC.

This clonotype was seen many times. The chain employs TRBV19 and TRBJ1-2; D call uncertain. CDR3 length: 15 amino acids. Germline values: CDR1 LNHDA, CDR2 SQIVND (reference sequence). The V end was cut by 5 bases, the J end by 5 bases, with 18 bases between. In DNA form, the CDR3 reads TGTGCCAGTAGTCCCCTCCCGGCAAGCCCGTATGGCTACACCTTC. The encoded protein is CASSPLPASPYGYTF.